The entry below describes one TCR beta chain. In the sorted-subset replicate PCRs, about 200 ng DNA, 25,000 to 35,000 T cell genomes, was used. The table came from immunoSEQ multiplex PCR; TCRdb's copy has only in-frame clones and leaves some out. Here the sample spans some 2.3 million clones, approximately 95% being singletons. This record comes from a study of shared clonotypes between healthy human individuals. Sequenced material: naive CD4+ T cells from PBMCs. Subset meaning: CD45RA+ positively selected. This receptor was identified in a man aged 18 to 30 in good health. Some clones in this sample may be carry-over from other donors' samples.

CDR3 DNA sequence: TGTGCCAGCGGGAGGACAGGAAGCTCCTACAATGAGCAGTTCTTC. Its protein is CASGRTGSSYNEQFF. The J gene is TRBJ2-1, the V gene TRBV2, with a possible D match to TRBD1 (7 bases). The germline V and J ends were trimmed by 8 bases and 0 bases, with 14 bases remaining between them. The CDR3 consists of 15 residues. The germline gives CDR1 SNHLY, CDR2 FYNNEI.